The 3 T cell receptor beta chains reported below all come from one sample, sequenced in a study of cytomegalovirus exposure and HLA in healthy donors. PCR used 60 Vbeta primers and 13 Jbeta primers. Assay used: immunoSEQ multiplex PCR; TCRdb lists only in-frame clones, some missing. The table shows about 240,000 clones, with around 81% occurring only once. Sequenced sample: PBMCs. The receptors stem from a woman in her sixties or seventies in good health and CMV-seropositive.

V gene TRBV5-1 combines with J gene TRBJ2-5, with 8 bases lining up with TRBD2. CDR3 size: 16 residues. Germline lookup yields CDR1 SGHRS and CDR2 YFSETQ. V shed 1 base and J 2 bases; nucleotides not matched to a gene: 7. CDR3 nucleotide sequence: TGCGCCAGCAGCTTGCAGGCTTCGGGAGGGCAAGAGACCCAGTACTTC. Residues: CASSLQASGGQETQYF.

The chain couples TRBV29-1 to TRBJ2-1, with 12 bases matching TRBD2. The CDR3 is 15 residues long. Looked up from germline, CDR1 is SQVTM and CDR2 is ANQGSEA. V was pared by 6 bases and J by 1 base, with 4 bases of the junction left unmatched. The CDR3 loop is CSVRLAGDSYNEQFF. In nucleotides, the CDR3 is TGCAGCGTGAGACTAGCGGGGGATTCCTACAATGAGCAGTTCTTC.

This clone was counted a single time. V usage is TRBV5-6 and J usage is TRBJ2-5; D is possibly TRBD2 (6 bases). The CDR3 runs 15 residues. In germline, CDR1 is SGHDT, CDR2 YYEEEE. Trimming stripped 0 bases from V and 3 bases from J, with 12 bases between. Here the CDR3 reads CASSLEGRTKETQYF. CDR3 bases: TGTGCCAGCAGCTTGGAGGGGCGGACTAAAGAGACCCAGTACTTC. Full variable domain (missing parts from reference TRBV5-6 and TRBJ2-5): DAGVTQSPTHLIKTRGQQVTLRCSPKSGHDTVSWYQQALGQGPQFIFQYYEEEERQRGNFPDRFSGHQFPNYSSELNVNALLLGDSALYLCASSLEGRTKETQYFGPGTRLLVL.